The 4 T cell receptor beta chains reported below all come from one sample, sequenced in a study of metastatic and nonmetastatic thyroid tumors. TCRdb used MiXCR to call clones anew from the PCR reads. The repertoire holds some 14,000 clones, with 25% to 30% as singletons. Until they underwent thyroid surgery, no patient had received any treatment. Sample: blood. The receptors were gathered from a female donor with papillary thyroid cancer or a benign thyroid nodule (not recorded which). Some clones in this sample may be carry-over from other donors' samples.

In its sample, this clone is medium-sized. Written as DNA, the CDR3 is TGTGCCAGCTCACCAGAACAGGGGGACTATGGCTACACCTTC. Encoded protein: CASSPEQGDYGYTF. The chain carries TRBV18 and TRBJ1-2; 8 bases match TRBD1. The J segment lost 3 bases and the V segment lost 2 bases, leaving 2 bases of the junction unmatched. This CDR3 is built from 14 residues. CDR1 and CDR2 from the germline V gene are KGHSH and LQKENI.

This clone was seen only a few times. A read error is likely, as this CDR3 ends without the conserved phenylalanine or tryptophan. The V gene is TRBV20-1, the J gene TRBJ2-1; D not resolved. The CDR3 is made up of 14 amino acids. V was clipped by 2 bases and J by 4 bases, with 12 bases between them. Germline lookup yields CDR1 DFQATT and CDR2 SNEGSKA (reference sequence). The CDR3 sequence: CSARFRHGYNEQFL. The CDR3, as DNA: TGCAGTGCTAGATTTCGACATGGATACAATGAGCAGTTCTTA.

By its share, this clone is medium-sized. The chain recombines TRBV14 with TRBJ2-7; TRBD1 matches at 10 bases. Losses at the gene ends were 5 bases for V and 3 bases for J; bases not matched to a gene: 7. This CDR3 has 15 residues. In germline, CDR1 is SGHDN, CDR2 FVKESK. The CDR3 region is CASSSFGTGVYEQYF. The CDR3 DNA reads TGTGCCAGCAGCTCCTTCGGGACAGGGGTCTACGAGCAGTACTTC.

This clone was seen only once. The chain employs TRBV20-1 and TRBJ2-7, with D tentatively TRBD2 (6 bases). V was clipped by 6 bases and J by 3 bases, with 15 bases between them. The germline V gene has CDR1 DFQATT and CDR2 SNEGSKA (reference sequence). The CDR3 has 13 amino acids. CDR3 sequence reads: CSACGPEGYEQYF. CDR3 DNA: TGCAGTGCCTGCGGACCGGAGGGCTACGAGCAGTACTTC.